This T cell receptor (beta chain) was captured in a study of OX40 agonist ivuxolimab in advanced cancers. V lost 4 bases and J lost 0, with 8 bases in between. This CDR3 comprises 15 residues. The germline V gene has CDR1 SGHTS and CDR2 YDEGEE. Sequenced by immunoSEQ multiplex PCR; TCRdb stores in-frame clones only, minus some. The table has tens of thousands of clones, under 95% seen once. The starting material was CD4+ or CD8+ T cells sorted from blood, obtained in a trial of the OX40 agonist ivuxolimab. This chain joins TRBV5-8 and TRBJ2-6; D is undetermined. The TCR was taken from an adult with an advanced solid tumor such as melanoma, head and neck, liver or kidney cancer. The CDR3 region has the DNA TGTGCCAGCAGCCCGCATATCTCTGGGGCCAACGTCCTGACTTTC. It codes for CASSPHISGANVLTF.